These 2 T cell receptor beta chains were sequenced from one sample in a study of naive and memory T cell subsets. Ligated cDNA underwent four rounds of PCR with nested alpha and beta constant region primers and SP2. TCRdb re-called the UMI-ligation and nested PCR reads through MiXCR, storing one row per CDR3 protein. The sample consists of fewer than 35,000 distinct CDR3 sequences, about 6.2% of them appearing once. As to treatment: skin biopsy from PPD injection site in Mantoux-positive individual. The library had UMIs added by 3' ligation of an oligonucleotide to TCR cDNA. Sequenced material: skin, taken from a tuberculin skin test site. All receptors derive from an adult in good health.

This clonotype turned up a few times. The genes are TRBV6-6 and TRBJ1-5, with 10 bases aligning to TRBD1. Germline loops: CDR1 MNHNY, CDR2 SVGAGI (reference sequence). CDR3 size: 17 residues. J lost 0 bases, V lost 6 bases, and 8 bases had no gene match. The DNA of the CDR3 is TGTGCCAGCAGGATCGGACAGGGGGGTCGTAGCAATCAGCCCCAGCATTTT. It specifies CASRIGQGGRSNQPQHF.

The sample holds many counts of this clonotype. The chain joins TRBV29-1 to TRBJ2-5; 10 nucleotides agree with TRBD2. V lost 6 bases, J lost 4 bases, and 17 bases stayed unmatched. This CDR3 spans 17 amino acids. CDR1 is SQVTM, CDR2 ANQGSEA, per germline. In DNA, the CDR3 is TGCAGCGTGTCGGGGCTAGCGGGGGCCCTAGGTGGAGAGACCCAGTACTTC. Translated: CSVSGLAGALGGETQYF.